The 13 T cell receptor beta chains below all came from one sample that was sequenced in a study of T cell repertoires in aging, cancer and after chemotherapy. TRB rearrangements spanning V, D and J were amplified using mixed TRB-A/B primers. In TCRdb, the multiplex PCR reads were re-called with MiXCR into one record per CDR3 protein. The table shows around 15,000 distinct CDR3 sequences, with 40% to 55% occurring only once. The template was genomic DNA from peripheral blood, not RNA. Sequencing was performed on blood. The receptors shown here come from a human donor in good health.

The chain recombines TRBV5-4 with TRBJ2-1, with TRBD1 matching over 9 bases. V lost 0 bases, J lost 4 bases, and 8 bases stayed unmatched. CDR3 length: 17 residues. The germline V gene encodes CDR1 SGHNT and CDR2 YYREEE (reference sequence). CDR3 sequence reads: CASSLGGGQGTYNEQFF. The CDR3 coding sequence is TGTGCCAGCAGCTTGGGGGGAGGACAGGGGACGTACAATGAGCAGTTCTTC.

The table lists this clonotype with a count of one. This chain uses TRBV5-5 with TRBJ1-2; TRBD1 aligns across 8 bases. The CDR3 is 14 residues long. V was clipped by 1 base and J by 12 bases; unmatched bases: 11. The germline CDR1 and CDR2 sequences are SGHKS and YYEKEE (reference sequence). CDR3 protein: CASSLKQGGISHTF. The CDR3 bases are TGTGCCAGCAGCTTGAAACAGGGGGGGATATCGCACACCTTC.

The chain is built from TRBV5-5 and TRBJ1-2; a possible D gene is TRBD1 (5 bases). The V end lost 2 bases, the J end lost 8 bases, and 13 bases lay between the germline ends. Germline values: CDR1 SGHKS, CDR2 YYEKEE (reference sequence). The CDR3 is 13 amino acids. CDR3 sequence reads: CASSLRDGGGYTF. CDR3 in DNA: TGTGCCAGCAGCTTAAGAGACGGGGGGGGCTACACCTTC.

The chain employs TRBV6-5 and TRBJ2-2; 8 nucleotides match TRBD1. The CDR3 extends over 16 amino acids. V shed 2 bases, J shed 5 bases, and the junction held 7 bases outside the gene matches. Germline assignment: CDR1 MNHEY and CDR2 SVGAGI. The CDR3 spells CASSYEAGGWTGELFF. CDR3 nucleotide sequence: TGTGCCAGCAGTTACGAGGCAGGGGGCTGGACCGGGGAGCTGTTTTTT.

The chain's CDR3 is CASSFDSNQPQHF. The CDR3 DNA follows: TGTGCCAGCAGTTTCGACAGCAATCAGCCCCAGCATTTT. The rearrangement uses TRBV6-1 and TRBJ1-5; D remains ambiguous. V lost 5 bases and J 1 base, leaving 6 bases between the germline ends. From germline, CDR1 is MNHNS and CDR2 SASEGT. CDR3 length: 13 residues.

The chain links TRBV19 to TRBJ2-1, with D perhaps matching TRBD2 (6 bases). V lost 8 bases and J lost 2, with 13 bases in between. The CDR3 runs to 14 residues. Looked up from germline, CDR1 is LNHDA and CDR2 is SQIVND (reference sequence). Written as DNA, the CDR3 is TGTGCCAGTCGGGCAGGCGGGGCCTACAATGAGCAGTTCTTC. It translates to CASRAGGAYNEQFF.

In this sample, this clonotype turned up once. V gene TRBV14 combines with J gene TRBJ1-1, with unresolved D. Germline CDR1 SGHDN, CDR2 FVKESK. Deletions cut 5 bases from V and 1 base from J, with 2 bases between. This CDR3 comprises 11 residues. The CDR3 DNA follows: TGTGCCAGCAGCAGGAACACTGAAGCTTTCTTT. Its translation is CASSRNTEAFF.

By share, this clonotype counts as medium-sized. The rearrangement uses TRBV29-1 and TRBJ2-5; the D gene could be TRBD1 or TRBD2 (5 bases each). From germline, CDR1 is SQVTM and CDR2 ANQGSEA. The ends were cut back, 7 bases at V and 2 bases at J, with 14 bases in the middle. The length of the CDR3 is 13 residues. The CDR3 nucleotides are TGCAGCGCTGAGTGGGACGTACAAGAGACCCAGTACTTC. It is translated as CSAEWDVQETQYF.

This CDR3 reads CASSIGTTTGELFF. The CDR3 region has the DNA TGTGCCAGTAGTATAGGGACTACGACCGGGGAGCTGTTTTTT. The V and J genes are TRBV19 and TRBJ2-2, with D perhaps TRBD2 (6 bases). Germline V lookup: CDR1 LNHDA, CDR2 SQIVND (reference sequence). Trimming cost V 1 base and J 5 bases, with 8 bases left between them. The CDR3 loop spans 14 amino acids.

The V call is TRBV21-1, the J call TRBJ1-6. TRBV21-1 is termed a pseudogene. CDR3 length equals 17 residues. This CDR3 is CASSKRPGTSYNSPLHF. DNA of the CDR3: TGTGCCAGCAGCAAACGTCCGGGGACCTCCTATAATTCACCCCTCCACTTT.

The chain uses TRBV6-1 and TRBJ2-2, with 9 bases lining up with TRBD2. Germline V gene sequence: CDR1 MNHNS, CDR2 SASEGT. The trim removed 2 bases at V and 4 bases at J, leaving 17 bases unmatched. This CDR3 contains 20 residues. The chain's CDR3 is CASSEYLLVLAGQGTGELFF. CDR3 in DNA: TGTGCCAGCAGTGAATATTTGTTGGTGCTAGCGGGGCAGGGCACCGGGGAGCTGTTTTTT.

This sequence joins TRBV19 and TRBJ2-3; D not resolved. V was cut by 5 bases and J by 3 bases, with 9 bases left in between. This CDR3 has 13 residues. In germline, CDR1 is LNHDA, CDR2 SQIVND (reference sequence). The CDR3 nucleotides are TGTGCCAGTAGTCCAGAAGCAACAGATACGCAGTATTTT. Amino acid sequence: CASSPEATDTQYF. Combining the CDR3 with reference TRBV19 and TRBJ2-3 gives the whole variable domain DGGITQSPKYLFRKEGQNVTLSCEQNLNHDAMYWYRQDPGQGLRLIYYSQIVNDFQKGDIAEGYSVSREKKESFPLTVTSAQKNPTAFYLCASSPEATDTQYFGPGTRLTVL.

The V call is TRBV19, the J call TRBJ2-3; 10 positions agree with TRBD2. After removal of 3 bases from V and 6 bases from J, the junction contained 6 bases not matched to a gene. Germline-derived CDR1 and CDR2 are LNHDA and SQIVND (reference sequence). The CDR3 loop spans 15 amino acids. The CDR3 DNA follows: TGTGCCAGTAGTATCCTAGCGGGAGTTAGGGATACGCAGTATTTT. Protein product: CASSILAGVRDTQYF.